Below are 21 T cell receptor beta chains sequenced from a single sample in a study of blood T cells in healthy people across ages. Using a J-beta primer mix together with a sample-barcoded 5' primer, a second PCR was run for about 6 to 11 cycles. TCRdb fed the 5' RACE reads into MiXCR, producing one record per CDR3 protein. The table includes fewer than 950,000 distinct CDR3 sequences, about 55% detected once. Sequences were obtained from blood. Receptor source: a man aged 80 or over in good health.

V and J are TRBV7-3 and TRBJ2-5; no clear D. CDR1 is SGHTA, CDR2 FQGTGA, per germline. V lost 1 base and J lost 13, with 22 bases in between. This CDR3 is 15 amino acids long. This CDR3 is CASSLSGGLGYERYF. The CDR3 nucleotides are TGTGCCAGCAGCTTAAGTGGCGGTCTCGGGTACGAGCGGTACTTC.

The V and J genes are TRBV7-3 and TRBJ2-4, with D possibly TRBD1 on 6 matching bases. V was cut by 8 bases and J by 13 bases, with 15 bases left in between. Looked up from germline, CDR1 is SGHTA and CDR2 is FQGTGA. The CDR3 spans 11 residues. The CDR3 spells CASLQGQEQYF. In DNA, the CDR3 is TGTGCCAGCCTCCAGGGGCAGGAGCAGTACTTC.

The V call is TRBV7-2, the J call TRBJ2-3; TRBD1 aligns across 7 bases. This CDR3 contains 14 residues. Germline lookup yields CDR1 SGHTA and CDR2 FQGNSA. Trimming at V came to 5 bases and at J to 14 bases, leaving 16 bases not matched to a gene. CDR3 residues: CASSVDRTHRYAYF. The CDR3, as DNA: TGTGCCAGCAGCGTGGACAGGACGCACAGATACGCGTATTTT.

This clonotype was seen once. The chain couples TRBV29-1 to TRBJ1-1; D is unresolved. The CDR3 runs to 12 residues. CDR1 and CDR2 from the germline V gene are SQVTM and ANQGSEA. V dropped 7 bases and J dropped 1 base, with 10 bases sitting between them. The CDR3 nucleotides are TGCAGCGGCCTGACACAGAACACTGAAGCTTTCTTT. It specifies CSGLTQNTEAFF.

This chain connects TRBV6-4 to TRBJ2-3; the match to TRBD1 covers 9 bases. This CDR3 region has 14 residues. Trimming removed 6 bases from V and 6 bases from J; junction bases left unmatched: 7. Germline CDR1 reads MRHNA; CDR2 reads SNTAGT. This chain's CDR3 is CASRLQGASDTQYF. As DNA, the CDR3 is TGTGCCAGCAGACTACAGGGGGCTTCGGATACGCAGTATTTT.

The rearrangement joins TRBV5-1 to TRBJ2-6; TRBD2 might be the D (6 bases). The CDR3 length is 16 residues. V gave up 5 bases and J gave up 12 bases, with 24 bases separating them. Per germline, CDR1 SGHRS and CDR2 YFSETQ. The CDR3 here is CASRQHRETLLGVLTF. The DNA for the CDR3 is TGCGCCAGCAGACAGCATCGGGAGACCCTCCTCGGCGTCCTGACTTTC.

The V gene is TRBV16, the J gene TRBJ1-2; 8 bases match TRBD1. The CDR3 has 15 amino acids. After removal of 0 bases from V and 3 bases from J, the junction contained 3 bases not matched to a gene. Germline CDR1 is KGHSY and CDR2 is FQNENV. CDR3 region: CASSQSGQADYGYTF. DNA of the CDR3: TGTGCCAGCAGCCAATCGGGACAGGCAGACTATGGCTACACCTTC.

V is TRBV6-2 or TRBV6-3 and J is TRBJ2-5; 11 bases match TRBD2. This CDR3 has 13 amino acids. V shed 11 bases and J 6 bases; nucleotides not matched to a gene: 8. Germline V lookup: CDR1 MNHEY, CDR2 SVGEGT. This chain's CDR3 is CAATGLAVQTQYF. The CDR3, as DNA: TGTGCCGCTACGGGACTAGCGGTTCAGACCCAGTACTTC.

This clonotype appeared a single time. One junction end disagrees with the germline gene, perhaps due to a read error. V usage is TRBV28 and J usage is TRBJ2-3, with 8 bases that match TRBD2. Per germline, CDR1 MDHEN and CDR2 SYDVKM. The CDR3 is 15 amino acids. CDR3 nucleotides: TGTGCCGGCAGTTTATGGCGGGAGGACATGGATACGCAGTATTTT. It is translated as CAGSLWREDMDTQYF.

The chain joins TRBV5-1 to TRBJ2-3; unclear D gene. Trimming cost V 4 bases and J 0 bases, with 9 bases left between them. Germline-derived CDR1 and CDR2 are SGHRS and YFSETQ. The CDR3 has 14 amino acids. The CDR3 sequence is CASSPAQSTDTQYF. In DNA, the CDR3 is TGCGCCAGCAGCCCCGCGCAGAGCACAGATACGCAGTATTTT.

CDR3 amino acids: CATSDFGLTSTDTQYF. The CDR3 DNA reads TGTGCCACCAGTGATTTTGGGCTTACTAGCACAGATACGCAGTATTTT. The rearrangement links TRBV24-1 to TRBJ2-3, with D hard to call. V lost 1 base to trimming and J lost 0 bases, with 10 bases between them. Germline CDR1 is KGHDR and CDR2 is SFDVKD. The CDR3 covers 16 residues.

This clonotype was detected ten times or more. The chain recombines TRBV20-1 with TRBJ2-7; D may be TRBD2 (6 bases). V lost 3 bases and J lost 0, with 12 bases in between. The CDR3 has 14 residues. The germline V gene encodes CDR1 DFQATT and CDR2 SNEGSKA (reference sequence). The CDR3 bases are TGCAGTGCTAGTTTCTTCGGGAGCTCCTACGAGCAGTACTTC. It translates to CSASFFGSSYEQYF.

This clonotype was detected only a few times. The rearrangement joins TRBV29-1 to TRBJ2-5; 10 bases match TRBD1. Germline lookup yields CDR1 SQVTM and CDR2 ANQGSEA. V gave up 7 bases and J gave up 6 bases; unmatched junction bases: 8. This CDR3 region has 13 residues. This CDR3 is CSAPGQGLKTQYF. The CDR3 DNA is TGCAGCGCCCCGGGACAGGGGCTTAAGACCCAGTACTTC. Filled out from reference TRBV29-1 and TRBJ2-5, the complete variable domain reads SAVISQKPSRDICQRGTSLTIQCQVDSQVTMMFWYRQQPGQSLTLIATANQGSEATYESGFVIDKFPISRPNLTFSTLTVSNMSPEDSSIYLCSAPGQGLKTQYFGPGTRLLVL.

This chain links TRBV12-3 or TRBV12-4 with TRBJ2-3; TRBD2 matches 10 bases. The CDR3 length is 16 residues. Trimming removed 3 bases from V and 5 bases from J; junction bases left unmatched: 8. The CDR3 region has the DNA TGTGCCAGCAGTTTCCAACCTATAGCGGGAGGAGATACGCAGTATTTT. Encoded protein: CASSFQPIAGGDTQYF.

V is TRBV7-2 and J is TRBJ2-3, with a weak D call TRBD2 (5 bases). Per the germline V gene, CDR1 is SGHTA and CDR2 is FQGNSA. The CDR3 runs to 15 residues. V was cut by 4 bases and J by 14 bases, with 25 bases left in between. CDR3 sequence: CASSSAANLARYAYF. CDR3 in DNA: TGTGCCAGCAGCTCGGCCGCCAATCTAGCCAGATACGCGTATTTT.

This rearrangement joins TRBV20-1 to TRBJ2-4; D remains unclear. The CDR3 is 16 residues long. Trimming shortened V by 4 bases and J by 1 base, and 17 bases separated the two germline ends. Germline-derived CDR1 and CDR2 are DFQATT and SNEGSKA (reference sequence). CDR3 sequence (DNA): TGCAGTGCTATTCCAACTTCCTGCGTGGCCAAAAACATTCAGTACTTC. Translated: CSAIPTSCVAKNIQYF.

The table lists this clonotype with many counts. V and J are TRBV20-1 and TRBJ1-5; no clear D gene. V lost 3 bases to trimming and J lost 7 bases, with 16 bases between them. In germline, CDR1 is DFQATT, CDR2 SNEGSKA (reference sequence). The CDR3 consists of 14 residues. The CDR3 region has the DNA TGCAGTGCTAGTCTAGGAGATTCGGGGCAGCCCCAGCATTTT. This encodes CSASLGDSGQPQHF.

This clonotype was observed a single time. Germline is not matched at one junction end, which may reflect a read error. The chain uses TRBV7-2 and TRBJ2-5, with D maybe TRBD2 (6 bases). Germline V gene sequence: CDR1 SGHTA, CDR2 FQGNSA. This CDR3 comprises 14 residues. The CDR3 DNA reads TGTGCCAGCAGCTTAAGGGCGGGGCAAGCGACCCAGTACTTC. Protein sequence: CASSLRAGQATQYF.

The chain combines TRBV18 with TRBJ2-5, with 7 bases fitting TRBD1. The CDR3 has 16 residues. Germline CDR1 and CDR2: KGHSH and LQKENI. Losses at the gene ends were 2 bases for V and 1 base for J; bases not matched to a gene: 7. CDR3 nucleotide sequence: TGTGCCAGCTCACCAGCCCCCGGGACAGTCCAAGAGACCCAGTACTTC. Amino acid sequence: CASSPAPGTVQETQYF.

The rearrangement joins TRBV29-1 to TRBJ1-4; D gene unclear. V lost 0 bases, J lost 7 bases, and 0 bases lay in between. The CDR3 length is 10 residues. Germline values: CDR1 SQVTM, CDR2 ANQGSEA. The CDR3 nucleotides are TGCAGCGTTGAAGATGAAAAACTGTTTTTT. Translation gives CSVEDEKLFF.

This clonotype was seen a few times. CDR3 residues: CSVNGRGTEAFF. In DNA, the CDR3 is TGCAGCGTTAATGGGCGGGGCACTGAAGCTTTCTTT. The gene calls are TRBV29-1 and TRBJ1-1; D unresolved. Germline CDR1 is SQVTM and CDR2 is ANQGSEA. The CDR3 is 12 amino acids. V was clipped by 5 bases and J by 4 bases, with 11 bases between them.